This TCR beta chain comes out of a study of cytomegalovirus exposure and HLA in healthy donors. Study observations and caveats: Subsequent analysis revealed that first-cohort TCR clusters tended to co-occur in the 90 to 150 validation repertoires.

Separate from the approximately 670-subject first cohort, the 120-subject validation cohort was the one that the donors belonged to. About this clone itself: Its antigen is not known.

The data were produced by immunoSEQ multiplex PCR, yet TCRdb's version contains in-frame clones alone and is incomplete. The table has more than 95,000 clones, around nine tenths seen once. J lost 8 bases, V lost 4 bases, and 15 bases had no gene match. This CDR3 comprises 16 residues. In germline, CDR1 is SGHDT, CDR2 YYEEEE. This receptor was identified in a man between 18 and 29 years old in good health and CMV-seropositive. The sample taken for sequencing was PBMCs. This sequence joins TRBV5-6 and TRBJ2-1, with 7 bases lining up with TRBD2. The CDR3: CASSAVGTTIGDEQFF. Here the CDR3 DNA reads TGTGCCAGCAGCGCAGTCGGGACTACCATAGGGGATGAGCAGTTCTTC.